Following are 29 T cell receptor beta chains from one sample sequenced in a study of response to subunit inactivated influenza vaccine. TCRdb processed the RT-PCR reads anew with MiXCR; each CDR3 protein has one entry. The data hold more than 700,000 distinct CDR3 sequences, with around 21% observed a single time. The specimen was PBMCs from blood, collected about 5 days after vaccination. These receptors came from a man between 45 and 60 years old who received an inactivated influenza vaccine.

V and J are TRBV7-2 and TRBJ2-7; TRBD2 agrees at 14 bases. V lost 5 bases, J lost 2 bases, and 5 bases stayed unmatched. This CDR3 is built from 16 residues. Germline assignment: CDR1 SGHTA and CDR2 FQGNSA. CDR3: CASSERGLAGAYEQYF. CDR3 sequence (DNA): TGTGCCAGCAGCGAACGGGGACTAGCGGGGGCCTACGAGCAGTACTTC.

This clonotype was seen a few times. This chain joins TRBV28 and TRBJ2-3; unclear D gene. The CDR3 extends over 14 amino acids. V was clipped by 6 bases and J by 2 bases, with 12 bases between them. CDR1 MDHEN and CDR2 SYDVKM come from the germline V gene. The CDR3 nucleotides are TGTGCCAGCAGCCCAATGGGGTCCACAGATACGCAGTATTTT. This sequence encodes CASSPMGSTDTQYF.

The CDR3 reads CAISESSGQGSYEQYF. The CDR3 DNA reads TGTGCCATCAGTGAGAGCTCCGGACAGGGCTCCTACGAGCAGTACTTC. The chain has TRBV10-3 and TRBJ2-7; 8 nucleotides align to TRBD1. The CDR3 has 16 residues. Per germline, CDR1 ENHRY and CDR2 SYGVKD. Trimming took 2 bases from V and 0 from J; bases not matched to a gene: 6.

This clonotype was observed a few times. The chain recombines TRBV7-9 with TRBJ2-5, with 9 bases matching TRBD2. The germline gives CDR1 SEHNR, CDR2 FQNEAQ (reference sequence). V dropped 9 bases and J dropped 3; count of bases not matched to a gene: 5. This CDR3 has 13 residues. The CDR3 loop reads CASFIAGEETQYF. The CDR3 region has the DNA TGTGCCAGTTTCATAGCGGGAGAAGAGACCCAGTACTTC.

This clonotype was counted a few times. The chain links TRBV19 to TRBJ2-7; a weak D match, TRBD1 (5 bases). Germline CDR1 reads LNHDA; CDR2 reads SQIVND (reference sequence). The CDR3 loop spans 13 amino acids. Trimming shortened V by 9 bases and J by 4 bases, and 16 bases separated the two germline ends. The chain's CDR3 is CASTGSTGYEQYF. As DNA, the CDR3 is TGTGCCAGCACTGGAAGCACAGGTTACGAGCAGTACTTC.

This clonotype showed up just a few times. The J gene is TRBJ2-7, the V gene TRBV4-2, with a tentative D call TRBD1 (5 bases). The germline V gene has CDR1 LGHNA and CDR2 YNFKEQ. There are 16 residues in the CDR3. The V and J ends lost 1 base and 0 bases respectively, with 13 bases between them. The CDR3 sequence: CASSQGAQASSYEQYF. For the CDR3, the DNA is TGTGCCAGCAGCCAAGGAGCACAGGCCTCCTCCTACGAGCAGTACTTC.

The chain joins TRBV6-2 or TRBV6-3 to TRBJ2-3; unclear D gene. The CDR3 has 14 amino acids. Germline V gene lookup returns CDR1 MNHEY and CDR2 SVGEGT. V was pared by 2 bases and J by 5 bases, with 11 bases between. The CDR3 nucleotides are TGTGCCAGCAGTTACACCTCTATGGGAGATACGCAGTATTTT. Amino acid sequence: CASSYTSMGDTQYF.

There are a few counts of this clonotype. This chain links TRBV4-1 with TRBJ2-3; a weak D match, TRBD1 (6 bases). The V gene's germline CDR1 is MGHRA and CDR2 YSYEKL. Trimming took 6 bases from V and 4 from J, leaving 17 bases between them. This CDR3 spans 15 amino acids. The CDR3 DNA follows: TGCGCCAGCAGTCATATGACAGGAGGCGCAGATACGCAGTATTTT. It encodes CASSHMTGGADTQYF.

The CDR3 spells CASSGDRVSPLHF. The CDR3 bases are TGTGCCAGCAGTGGGGACAGGGTTTCACCCCTCCACTTT. V gene TRBV27 combines with J gene TRBJ1-6; 9 nucleotides match TRBD1. The junction had 2 bases not matched to a gene; V was cut back by 5 bases and J by 9 bases. Germline V lookup: CDR1 MNHEY, CDR2 SMNVEV (reference sequence). The CDR3 covers 13 residues.

This clonotype came up many times. Here the CDR3 DNA reads TGCAGTGCTAGGGCACAGGGGGATGGCTACACCTTC. This codes for CSARAQGDGYTF. The rearrangement uses TRBV20-1 and TRBJ1-2; 8 nucleotides align to TRBD1. Germline values: CDR1 DFQATT, CDR2 SNEGSKA (reference sequence). The length of the CDR3 is 12 residues. V shed 3 bases, J shed 6 bases, and the junction held 3 bases outside the gene matches.

A few counts support this clonotype. DNA for the CDR3: TGTGCCAGCGAGGGACTAGCGGCAAGCTCCTACAATGAGCAGTTCTTC. Translation: CASEGLAASSYNEQFF. The chain combines TRBV2 with TRBJ2-1, with 11 bases aligning to TRBD2. The CDR3 runs to 16 residues. The germline V gene encodes CDR1 SNHLY and CDR2 FYNNEI. The V gene end was trimmed by 8 bases and the J gene end by 0 bases; junction bases not matched to a gene: 6.

This chain connects TRBV6-4 to TRBJ2-2, with D unclear. The germline CDR1 and CDR2 sequences are MRHNA and SNTAGT. The CDR3 is made up of 14 amino acids. The V end was cut by 6 bases, the J end by 0 bases, with 8 bases between. CDR3 in DNA: TGTGCCAGCAGCGCCGTCCCGAACACCGGGGAGCTGTTTTTT. Translation: CASSAVPNTGELFF.

A few counts support this clonotype. This chain joins TRBV7-2 and TRBJ2-3, with 12 bases identical to TRBD2. The trim removed 5 bases at V and 4 bases at J, leaving 7 bases unmatched. The CDR3 length is 16 residues. Germline assignment: CDR1 SGHTA and CDR2 FQGNSA. The CDR3 DNA reads as TGTGCCAGCAGCCCAACTAGCGGGAGGTTCTCAGATACGCAGTATTTT. It codes for CASSPTSGRFSDTQYF. Drawing the rest from reference TRBV7-2 and TRBJ2-3, the complete variable domain is GAGVSQSPSNKVTEKGKDVELRCDPISGHTALYWYRQSLGQGLEFLIYFQGNSAPDKSGLPSDRFSAERTGGSVSTLTIQRTQQEDSAVYLCASSPTSGRFSDTQYFGPGTRLTVL.

The genes are TRBV6-1 and TRBJ1-2; 7 nucleotides agree with TRBD1. The germline CDR1 and CDR2 sequences are MNHNS and SASEGT. Trimming took 5 bases from V and 6 from J; bases not matched to a gene: 6. This CDR3 contains 13 residues. CDR3 loop: CASSRTRGNGYTF. CDR3 in DNA: TGTGCCAGCAGTCGTACCAGGGGGAATGGCTACACCTTC.

V usage is TRBV29-1 and J usage is TRBJ2-5, with a tentative D call TRBD1 (7 bases). Trimming pared 6 bases from V and 5 bases from J, leaving 22 bases between. This CDR3 is built from 15 residues. Germline V gene sequence: CDR1 SQVTM, CDR2 ANQGSEA. CDR3 sequence (DNA): TGCAGCGTAGGGAGGACAGGTCCGGTTTTTGAGACCCAGTACTTC. As protein: CSVGRTGPVFETQYF.

The chain joins TRBV6-2 or TRBV6-3 to TRBJ2-2; unclear D gene. The CDR3 extends over 15 amino acids. V was trimmed by 7 bases and J by 3 bases, leaving 15 bases between them. Germline-derived CDR1 and CDR2 are MNHEY and SVGEGT. The CDR3 coding sequence is TGTGCCAGCACCCCCTCGGGCCACCACACCGGGGAGCTGTTTTTT. Translated, it gives CASTPSGHHTGELFF.

This clonotype has a handful of counts. The V gene is TRBV15, the J gene TRBJ2-3, with a possible D match to TRBD2 (5 bases). The CDR3 loop spans 16 amino acids. Trimming took 0 bases from V and 1 from J, leaving 11 bases between them. Per the germline V gene, CDR1 is LNHNV and CDR2 is YYDKDF (reference sequence). CDR3 protein: CATSRDVGVGTDTQYF. The CDR3 DNA sequence: TGTGCCACCAGCAGAGATGTCGGGGTCGGCACAGATACGCAGTATTTT.

Only a few counts were recorded for this clonotype. The rearrangement uses TRBV29-1 and TRBJ2-7; 13 bases are shared with TRBD2. Germline V gene lookup returns CDR1 SQVTM and CDR2 ANQGSEA. This CDR3 has 16 amino acids. V shed 3 bases and J 1 base; nucleotides not matched to a gene: 6. CDR3 residues: CSVEGLAGQLSYEQYF. The CDR3, as DNA: TGCAGCGTTGAGGGACTAGCGGGGCAGCTATCCTACGAGCAGTACTTC.

The genes are TRBV5-1 and TRBJ1-3; 8 bases line up with TRBD1. This CDR3 has 16 amino acids. Germline CDR1 SGHRS, CDR2 YFSETQ. Trimming took 2 bases from V and 4 from J; bases not matched to a gene: 8. Here the CDR3 DNA reads TGCGCCAGCAGCTTCAACGGACAGGGCGCAGGAAACACCATATATTTT. It translates to CASSFNGQGAGNTIYF.

This clonotype turned up a few times. The chain links TRBV12-3 or TRBV12-4 to TRBJ1-6; 7 bases line up with TRBD1. This CDR3 is built from 14 residues. V gave up 6 bases and J gave up 6 bases; unmatched junction bases: 5. Here the CDR3 reads CASSWTGVNSPLHF. The CDR3 DNA reads as TGTGCCAGCAGCTGGACAGGAGTTAATTCACCCCTCCACTTT.

The sample holds a few counts of this clonotype. This chain links TRBV28 with TRBJ2-2; 7 nucleotides align to TRBD2. Trimming cost V 3 bases and J 6 bases; bases outside gene matches: 10. Germline CDR1 and CDR2: MDHEN and SYDVKM. This CDR3 is built from 16 residues. CDR3 bases: TGTGCCAGCAGTTTGGGGGGACTAATAGGTGCCGGGGAGCTGTTTTTT. It specifies CASSLGGLIGAGELFF.

The table lists this clonotype with a few counts. The chain has TRBV7-8 and TRBJ2-1, with 7 bases identical to TRBD1. J gave up 6 bases and V 5 bases, and 13 bases lay outside the gene matches. Germline CDR1 reads SGHVS; CDR2 reads FQNEAQ. CDR3 length equals 16 residues. This chain's CDR3 is CASSRGQDQWGNEQFF. The CDR3 DNA reads TGTGCCAGCAGCCGCGGACAGGACCAATGGGGCAATGAGCAGTTCTTC.

V gene TRBV6-5 combines with J gene TRBJ2-2, with D possibly being TRBD2 (5 bases). Trimming cost V 6 bases and J 6 bases, with 8 bases left between them. Germline V gene data show CDR1 as MNHEY and CDR2 as SVGAGI. This CDR3 has 12 amino acids. CDR3 nucleotide sequence: TGTGCCAGCAGAACGGGATCCGGGGAGCTGTTTTTT. Protein sequence: CASRTGSGELFF.

A few counts support this clonotype. J is TRBJ2-2 and V is TRBV5-1, with a weak D call TRBD1 (5 bases). Germline V gene lookup returns CDR1 SGHRS and CDR2 YFSETQ. V was shortened by 1 base and J by 2 bases, with 9 bases between the two germline ends. The CDR3 has 15 amino acids. CDR3 nucleotide sequence: TGCGCCAGCAGCTTGAACACAGGAAACACCGGGGAGCTGTTTTTT. As protein: CASSLNTGNTGELFF.

V usage is TRBV12-3 or TRBV12-4 and J usage is TRBJ2-3; tentative D call: TRBD2 (5 bases). V was cut by 4 bases and J by 0 bases, with 17 bases left in between. The CDR3 totals 17 residues. The CDR3 region is CASSSPRWRTSTDTQYF. CDR3 bases: TGTGCCAGCAGTTCCCCCCGGTGGAGGACGAGCACAGATACGCAGTATTTT.

The chain is built from TRBV5-4 and TRBJ2-5, with TRBD2 matching over 7 bases. The CDR3 runs to 12 residues. CDR1 SGHNT and CDR2 YYREEE come from the germline V gene (reference sequence). J was trimmed by 5 bases and V by 5 bases; bases with no gene match: 3. Here the CDR3 DNA reads TGTGCCAGCAGGGACGGGGGGGAGACCCAGTACTTC. Its protein is CASRDGGETQYF.

This rearrangement joins TRBV4-3 to TRBJ2-2; D call uncertain. The germline CDR1 and CDR2 sequences are LGHNA and YSLEER. V gave up 2 bases and J gave up 3 bases, with 7 bases separating them. The CDR3 length is 14 residues. This chain's CDR3 is CASSQTAYTGELFF. The DNA for the CDR3 is TGCGCCAGCAGCCAAACGGCATACACCGGGGAGCTGTTTTTT.

In regard to this clonotype: A junction end diverges from the germline sequence, so it may reflect a read error. V and J are TRBV11-2 and TRBJ2-3, with D possibly being TRBD2 (7 bases). The CDR3 is 15 residues long. Germline CDR1 and CDR2: SGHAT and FQNNGV. This chain's CDR3 is CASSQGRGLTNTQYF. The CDR3 nucleotides are TGTGCCAGCAGCCAGGGGCGGGGGCTCACAAATACGCAGTATTTT.

The chain couples TRBV7-9 to TRBJ2-5, with D perhaps matching TRBD1 (7 bases). Germline lookup yields CDR1 SEHNR and CDR2 FQNEAQ (reference sequence). V lost 7 bases and J 0 bases, leaving 21 bases between the germline ends. The length of the CDR3 is 17 residues. The CDR3 DNA reads as TGTGCCAGCATGCCAGGAGGGGGACAGATAAACCAAGAGACCCAGTACTTC. It codes for CASMPGGGQINQETQYF.